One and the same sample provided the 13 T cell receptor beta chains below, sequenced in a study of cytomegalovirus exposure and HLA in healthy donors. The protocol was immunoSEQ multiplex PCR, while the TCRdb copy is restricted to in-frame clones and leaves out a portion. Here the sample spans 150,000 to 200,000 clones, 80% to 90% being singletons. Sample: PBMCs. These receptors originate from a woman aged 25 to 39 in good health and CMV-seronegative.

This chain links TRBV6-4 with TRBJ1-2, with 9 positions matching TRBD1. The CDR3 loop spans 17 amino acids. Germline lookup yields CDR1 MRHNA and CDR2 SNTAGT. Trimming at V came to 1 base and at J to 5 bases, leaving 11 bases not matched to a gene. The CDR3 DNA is TGTGCCAGCAGTGACTACCCGAGGACAGGGGCGGAGTATGGCTACACCTTC. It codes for CASSDYPRTGAEYGYTF.

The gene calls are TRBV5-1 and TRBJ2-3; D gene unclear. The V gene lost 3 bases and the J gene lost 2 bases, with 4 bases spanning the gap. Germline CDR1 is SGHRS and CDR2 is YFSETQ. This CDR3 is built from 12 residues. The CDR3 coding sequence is TGCGCCAGCAGCTACAACACAGATACGCAGTATTTT. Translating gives CASSYNTDTQYF.

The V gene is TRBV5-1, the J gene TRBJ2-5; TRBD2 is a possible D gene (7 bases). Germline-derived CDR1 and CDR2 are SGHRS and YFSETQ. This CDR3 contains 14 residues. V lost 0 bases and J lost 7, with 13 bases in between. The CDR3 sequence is CASSLAGGYGTQYF. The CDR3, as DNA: TGCGCCAGCAGCTTGGCGGGGGGCTATGGGACCCAGTACTTC.

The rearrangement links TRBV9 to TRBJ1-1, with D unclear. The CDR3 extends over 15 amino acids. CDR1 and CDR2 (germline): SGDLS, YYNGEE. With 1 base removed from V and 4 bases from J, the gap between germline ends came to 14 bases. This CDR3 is CASSVSLDSRTEAFF. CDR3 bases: TGTGCCAGCAGCGTAAGCTTGGACTCACGCACTGAAGCTTTCTTT.

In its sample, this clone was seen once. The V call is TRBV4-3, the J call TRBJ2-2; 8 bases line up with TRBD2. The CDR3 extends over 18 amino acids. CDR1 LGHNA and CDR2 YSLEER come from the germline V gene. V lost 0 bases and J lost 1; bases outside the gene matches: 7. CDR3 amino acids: CASSQDWLAGGNTGELFF. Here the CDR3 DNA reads TGCGCCAGCAGCCAAGATTGGTTGGCGGGGGGGAACACCGGGGAGCTGTTTTTT.

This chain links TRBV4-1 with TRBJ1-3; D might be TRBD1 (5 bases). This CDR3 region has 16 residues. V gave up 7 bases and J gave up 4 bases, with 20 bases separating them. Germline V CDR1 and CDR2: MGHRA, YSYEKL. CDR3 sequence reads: CASTFDPGRVGNTIYF. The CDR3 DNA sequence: TGCGCCAGCACTTTTGACCCAGGGAGGGTCGGAAACACCATATATTTT.

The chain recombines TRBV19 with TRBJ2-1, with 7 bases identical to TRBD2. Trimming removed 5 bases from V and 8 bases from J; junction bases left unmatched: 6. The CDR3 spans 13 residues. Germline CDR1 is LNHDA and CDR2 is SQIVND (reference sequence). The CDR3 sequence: CASSRSGGHEQFF. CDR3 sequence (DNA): TGTGCCAGTAGTCGGTCGGGGGGTCATGAGCAGTTCTTC.

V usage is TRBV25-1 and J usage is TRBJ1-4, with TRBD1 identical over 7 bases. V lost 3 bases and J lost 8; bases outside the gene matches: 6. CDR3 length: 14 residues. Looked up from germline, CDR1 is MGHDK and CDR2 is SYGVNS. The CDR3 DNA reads TGTGCCAGCAGTGATGGAGGGGGCTTGGAAAAACTGTTTTTT. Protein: CASSDGGGLEKLFF. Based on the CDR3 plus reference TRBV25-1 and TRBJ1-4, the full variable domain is EADIYQTPRYLVIGTGKKITLECSQTMGHDKMYWYQQDPGMELHLIHYSYGVNSTEKGDLSSESTVSRIRTEHFPLTLESARPSHTSQYLCASSDGGGLEKLFFGSGTQLSVL.

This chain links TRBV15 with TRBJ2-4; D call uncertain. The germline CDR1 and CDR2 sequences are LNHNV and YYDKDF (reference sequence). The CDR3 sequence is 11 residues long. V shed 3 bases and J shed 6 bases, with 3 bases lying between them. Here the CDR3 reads CATSSRNIQYF. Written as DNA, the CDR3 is TGTGCCACCAGCAGTAGAAACATTCAGTACTTC.

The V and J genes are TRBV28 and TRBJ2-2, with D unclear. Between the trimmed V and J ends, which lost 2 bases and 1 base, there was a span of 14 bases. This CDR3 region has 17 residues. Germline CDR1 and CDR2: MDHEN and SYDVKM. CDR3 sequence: CASSLVPPKRNTGELFF. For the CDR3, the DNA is TGTGCCAGCAGTTTAGTTCCCCCAAAGAGGAACACCGGGGAGCTGTTTTTT.

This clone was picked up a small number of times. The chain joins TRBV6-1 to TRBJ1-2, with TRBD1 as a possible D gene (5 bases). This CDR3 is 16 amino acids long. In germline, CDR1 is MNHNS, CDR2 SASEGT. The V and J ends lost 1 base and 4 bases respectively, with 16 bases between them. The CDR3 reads CASSEEAQGVPYGYTF. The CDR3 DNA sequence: TGTGCCAGCAGTGAAGAGGCGCAGGGCGTACCCTATGGCTACACCTTC.

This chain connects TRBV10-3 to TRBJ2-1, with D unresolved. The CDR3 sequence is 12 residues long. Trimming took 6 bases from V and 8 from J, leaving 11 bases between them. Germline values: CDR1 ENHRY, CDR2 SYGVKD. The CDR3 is CAIRKFEDEQFF. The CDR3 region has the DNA TGTGCCATCAGGAAGTTTGAGGATGAGCAGTTCTTC.

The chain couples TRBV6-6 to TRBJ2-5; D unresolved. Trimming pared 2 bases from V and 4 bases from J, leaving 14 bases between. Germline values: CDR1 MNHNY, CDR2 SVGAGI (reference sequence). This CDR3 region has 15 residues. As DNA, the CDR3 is TGTGCCAGCAGTTACCCCTCGGCTACGGGAGAGACCCAGTACTTC. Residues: CASSYPSATGETQYF.